This T cell receptor beta chain was recovered during a study of cytomegalovirus exposure and HLA in healthy donors. On this clone itself: Its matching antigen is unknown.

The length of the CDR3 is 15 residues. The ends were cut back, 5 bases at V and 6 bases at J, with 21 bases in the middle. From germline, CDR1 is SGHKS and CDR2 YYEKEE (reference sequence). In the PCR, 60 Vbeta and 13 Jbeta primers were used. Clones were sequenced by immunoSEQ multiplex PCR, and TCRdb holds only the in-frame ones, with some missing. Of 150,000 to 200,000 clones listed, roughly four fifths are singletons. Study-wide points: Earlier analysis yielded a pattern in which most TCR beta V segments were productive about 87% or about 30% of the time. The study flagged some 170 TCR beta chains as cytomegalovirus-associated.

The source material was PBMCs. V gene TRBV5-5 combines with J gene TRBJ2-7; D is possibly TRBD2 (6 bases). The TCR was taken from a man aged 25 to 40 in good health and CMV-seronegative. The CDR3 coding sequence is TGTGCCAGCAGTACGGAGGGACCGGAGTGGGGCGAGCAGTACTTC. Its protein product is CASSTEGPEWGEQYF. The full variable domain, with the rest looked up from reference TRBV5-5 and TRBJ2-7, is DAGVTQSPTHLIKTRGQQVTLRCSPISGHKSVSWYQQVLGQGPQFIFQYYEKEERGRGNFPDRFSARQFPNYSSELNVNALLLGDSALYLCASSTEGPEWGEQYFGPGTRLTVT.